The clone carrying this T cell receptor (beta chain) was counted between two and nine times. Compared with germline, one end of the junction differs, possibly owing to a read error. These data belong to a study of blood T cells in healthy people across ages. Then a second PCR, running roughly 6 to 12 cycles, was carried out with a sample-barcoded 5' primer and a J-beta primer mix. TCRdb called the 5' RACE reads again in MiXCR, with one record for every CDR3 protein. The table records about 1.6 million distinct CDR3 sequences, approximately 32% of them present only once. This CDR3 contains 13 residues. The germline V gene encodes CDR1 SGHAT and CDR2 FQNNGV.

This sequence originates from a woman between 25 and 40 years old in good health. What was sequenced was blood. This chain joins TRBV11-2 and TRBJ1-6; weak D call: TRBD1 (5 bases). The CDR3 nucleotides are TGTGCCAGCAGCTTAGAAAGGGGTTCACCCCGCCACTTT. Its translation is CASSLERGSPRHF.